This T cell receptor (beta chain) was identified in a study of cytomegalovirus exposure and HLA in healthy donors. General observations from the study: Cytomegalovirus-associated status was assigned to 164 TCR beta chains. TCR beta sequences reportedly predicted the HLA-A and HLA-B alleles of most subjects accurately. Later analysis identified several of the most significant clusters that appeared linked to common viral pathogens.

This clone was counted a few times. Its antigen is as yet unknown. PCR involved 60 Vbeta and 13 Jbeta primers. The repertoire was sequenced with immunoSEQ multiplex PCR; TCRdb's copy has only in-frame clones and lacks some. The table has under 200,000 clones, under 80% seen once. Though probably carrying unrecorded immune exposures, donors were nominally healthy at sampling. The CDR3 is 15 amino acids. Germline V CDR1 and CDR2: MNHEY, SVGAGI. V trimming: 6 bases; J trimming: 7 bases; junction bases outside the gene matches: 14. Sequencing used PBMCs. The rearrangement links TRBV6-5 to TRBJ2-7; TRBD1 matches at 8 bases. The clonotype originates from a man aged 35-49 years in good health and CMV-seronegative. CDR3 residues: CASRTMDRDGVEQYF. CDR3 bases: TGTGCCAGCAGAACTATGGACAGGGATGGGGTTGAGCAGTACTTC.